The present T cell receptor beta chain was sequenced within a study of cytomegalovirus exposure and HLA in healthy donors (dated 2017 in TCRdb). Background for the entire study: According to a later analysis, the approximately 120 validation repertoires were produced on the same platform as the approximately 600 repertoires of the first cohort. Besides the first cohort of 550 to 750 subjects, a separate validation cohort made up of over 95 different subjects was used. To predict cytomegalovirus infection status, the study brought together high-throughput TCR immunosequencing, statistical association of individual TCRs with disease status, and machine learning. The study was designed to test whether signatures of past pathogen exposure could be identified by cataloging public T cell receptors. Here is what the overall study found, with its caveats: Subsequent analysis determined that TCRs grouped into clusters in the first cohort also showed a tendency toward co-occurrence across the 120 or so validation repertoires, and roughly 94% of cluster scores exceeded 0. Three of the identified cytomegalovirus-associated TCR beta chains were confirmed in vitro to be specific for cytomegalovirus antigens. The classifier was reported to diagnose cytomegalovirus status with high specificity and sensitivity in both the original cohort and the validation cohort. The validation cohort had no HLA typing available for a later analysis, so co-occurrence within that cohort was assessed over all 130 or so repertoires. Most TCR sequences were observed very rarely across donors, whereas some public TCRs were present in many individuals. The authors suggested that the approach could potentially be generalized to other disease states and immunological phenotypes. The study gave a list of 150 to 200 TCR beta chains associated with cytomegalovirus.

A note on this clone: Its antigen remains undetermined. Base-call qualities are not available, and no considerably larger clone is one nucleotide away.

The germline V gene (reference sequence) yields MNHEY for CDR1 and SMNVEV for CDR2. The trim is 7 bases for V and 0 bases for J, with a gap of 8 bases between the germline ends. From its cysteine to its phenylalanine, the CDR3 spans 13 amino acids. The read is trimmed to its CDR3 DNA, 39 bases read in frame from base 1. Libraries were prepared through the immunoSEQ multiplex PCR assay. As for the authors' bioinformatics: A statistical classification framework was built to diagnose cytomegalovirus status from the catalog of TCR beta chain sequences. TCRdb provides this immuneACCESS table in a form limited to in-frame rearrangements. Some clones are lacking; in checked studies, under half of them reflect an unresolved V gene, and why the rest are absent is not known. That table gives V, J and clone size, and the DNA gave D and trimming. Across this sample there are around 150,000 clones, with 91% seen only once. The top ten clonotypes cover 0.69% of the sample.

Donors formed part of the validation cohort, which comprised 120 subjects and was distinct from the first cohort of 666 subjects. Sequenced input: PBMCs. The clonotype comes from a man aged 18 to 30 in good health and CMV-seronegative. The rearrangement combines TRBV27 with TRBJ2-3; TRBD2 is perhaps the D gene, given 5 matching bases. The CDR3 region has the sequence CASMEDSTDTQYF. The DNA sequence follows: TGTGCCAGCATGGAGGATAGCACAGATACGCAGTATTTT.